These 12 T cell receptor beta chains share one sample of origin, sequenced in a study of T cell clones after liver transplantation. The protocol was immunoSEQ multiplex PCR, while the TCRdb copy is restricted to in-frame clones and leaves out a portion. The sample consists of around 76,000 clones, about four fifths of them appearing once. This specimen consisted of CD4+ T cells from blood, obtained 12 months after liver transplant. Every receptor here comes from a human patient who received a liver transplant. Some T cells may be provided by the graft donor.

This chain connects TRBV11-2 to TRBJ2-1; 7 bases match TRBD2. The CDR3 has 17 residues. Losses at the gene ends were 3 bases for V and 6 bases for J; bases not matched to a gene: 14. The germline V gene encodes CDR1 SGHAT and CDR2 FQNNGV. The CDR3 coding sequence is TGTGCCAGCAGCTTCCAACCGACTAGCCTTTCCGGCAATGAGCAGTTCTTC. This gives the protein CASSFQPTSLSGNEQFF.

V gene TRBV13 combines with J gene TRBJ2-2, with D possibly matching TRBD2 (6 bases). The V and J ends lost 1 base and 7 bases respectively, with 16 bases between them. Germline V gene sequence: CDR1 PRHDT, CDR2 FYEKMQ (reference sequence). The CDR3 is 16 residues long. The CDR3 reads CASSLAPFATSGELFF. The DNA of the CDR3 is TGTGCCAGCAGCTTAGCCCCGTTTGCGACTAGCGGGGAGCTGTTTTTT.

This chain connects TRBV4-1 to TRBJ2-3; 12 nucleotides line up with TRBD2. The CDR3 sequence is 17 residues long. V gave up 1 base and J gave up 5 bases; unmatched junction bases: 7. In germline, CDR1 is MGHRA, CDR2 YSYEKL. This CDR3 is CASSQGLTSGSRDTQYF. CDR3 sequence (DNA): TGCGCCAGCAGCCAAGGGTTGACTAGCGGGAGTCGAGATACGCAGTATTTT.

Only a few counts were recorded for this clone. The chain recombines TRBV27 with TRBJ2-1; no clear D gene. The CDR3 is made up of 15 amino acids. Germline V CDR1 and CDR2: MNHEY, SMNVEV (reference sequence). Trimming cost V 7 bases and J 0 bases, with 13 bases left between them. The CDR3 is CASKLDTLSYNEQFF. CDR3 in DNA: TGTGCCAGCAAACTGGATACACTCTCCTACAATGAGCAGTTCTTC.

The rearrangement uses TRBV6-6 and TRBJ1-4, with TRBD1 matching over 11 bases. Germline V gene sequence: CDR1 MNHNY, CDR2 SVGAGI (reference sequence). V was clipped by 10 bases and J by 7 bases; unmatched bases: 8. The CDR3 covers 14 residues. CDR3 nucleotide sequence: TGTGCCACCGGACAGGGGGCGATCCTTGAAAAACTGTTTTTT. It translates to CATGQGAILEKLFF.

The rearrangement links TRBV2 to TRBJ2-1; D unclear. This CDR3 has 13 amino acids. V lost 7 bases to trimming and J lost 1 base, with 8 bases between them. The V gene's germline CDR1 is SNHLY and CDR2 FYNNEI. The CDR3 nucleotides are TGTGCCAGCATGGCGGAGTCCTACAATGAGCAGTTCTTC. Its translation is CASMAESYNEQFF.

The J gene is TRBJ1-1, the V gene TRBV10-3; unclear D gene. The CDR3 is made up of 13 amino acids. Trimming pared 6 bases from V and 3 bases from J, leaving 11 bases between. Germline assignment: CDR1 ENHRY and CDR2 SYGVKD. CDR3 sequence (DNA): TGTGCCATCAGGCGGACTCCGTACACTGAAGCTTTCTTT. Translated, it gives CAIRRTPYTEAFF.

The chain carries TRBV10-2 and TRBJ2-6; the match to TRBD1 covers 7 bases. Germline lookup yields CDR1 WSHSY and CDR2 SAAADI. The V gene end was trimmed by 6 bases and the J gene end by 2 bases; junction bases not matched to a gene: 7. CDR3 length: 16 amino acids. In DNA, the CDR3 is TGCGCCAGCAGAGACAGGGAATTGGCTGGGGCCAACGTCCTGACTTTC. Encoded protein: CASRDRELAGANVLTF.

This chain's CDR3 is CASSEIGSVYNEQFF. CDR3 in DNA: TGTGCCAGCAGTGAAATAGGATCGGTCTACAATGAGCAGTTCTTC. This chain links TRBV6-1 with TRBJ2-1; D is undetermined. Germline V CDR1 and CDR2: MNHNS, SASEGT. The V gene lost 2 bases and the J gene lost 3 bases, with 11 bases spanning the gap. This CDR3 is built from 15 residues.

J is TRBJ1-2 and V is TRBV19; D not resolved. CDR3 length: 16 residues. V lost 0 bases, J lost 1 base, and 12 bases lay in between. Germline CDR1 is LNHDA and CDR2 is SQIVND (reference sequence). CDR3 DNA: TGTGCCAGTAGTATAGACGCCAGGACGGTTAACTATGGCTACACCTTC. Its protein is CASSIDARTVNYGYTF.

V is TRBV30 and J is TRBJ2-3; 14 nucleotides match TRBD2. V dropped 5 bases and J dropped 6; count of bases not matched to a gene: 10. The CDR3 covers 16 residues. Germline CDR1 is GTSNPN and CDR2 is SVGIG (reference sequence). CDR3 in amino acids: CAWSGTSGSEVDTQYF. The DNA of the CDR3 is TGTGCCTGGTCTGGGACTAGCGGGAGTGAGGTGGATACGCAGTATTTT.

The gene calls are TRBV28 and TRBJ1-5; 12 bases agree with TRBD1. CDR1 MDHEN and CDR2 SYDVKM come from the germline V gene. The CDR3 is 15 residues long. V trimming: 5 bases; J trimming: 5 bases; junction bases outside the gene matches: 4. DNA of the CDR3: TGTGCCAGCAGTACCGGGACAGGGGGCGATCAGCCCCAGCATTTT. Amino acid sequence: CASSTGTGGDQPQHF.